This TCR beta chain was sequenced in a study of shared clonotypes between healthy human individuals. Study results and limitations: Compared with memory subsets, naive subsets generally had larger estimated richness.

An even split of each subset's genomic DNA across several immunoSEQ plates was performed. Repertoires were generated with immunoSEQ multiplex PCR, while TCRdb's copy carries only in-frame clones and drops some. The sample gives around 720,000 clones, 73% of which show up once; 1.5% to 2% is in the top ten. The CDR3 is made up of 17 amino acids. The germline V gene encodes CDR1 SGHAT and CDR2 FQNNGV. The V gene end was trimmed by 5 bases and the J gene end by 5 bases; junction bases not matched to a gene: 15. Turning to this clone: The antigen is unknown.

The sequence came from a woman younger than 45 in good health. The sequenced sample was memory CD4+ T cells sorted from blood. As for subset: CD45RA-negative fraction. The chain uses TRBV11-2 and TRBJ2-3; the match to TRBD1 covers 8 bases. The CDR3 DNA sequence: TGTGCCAGCAGCCTCCGCCGAACCAGGGGGCAGGGAGATACGCAGTATTTT. Protein: CASSLRRTRGQGDTQYF.